The 2 T cell receptor beta chains below come from one sample, sequenced in a study of beta chain features in type 1 diabetes. Findings and caveats of the study: All four CD4+ subsets from Type 1 diabetes patients carried moderately but significantly shorter TCRB CDR3s.

For these receptors, no antigen is known. Expressed TCRB transcripts were sequenced because the entire RNA isolate underwent reverse transcription. Clones were sequenced by immunoSEQ multiplex PCR, and TCRdb holds only the in-frame ones, with some missing. The table lists some 350,000 clones, around 9.6% of them singletons. What was sequenced was central memory CD4+ T cells from blood. The receptors here all came from a man aged 25-45 years with type 1 diabetes.

V is TRBV11-1 and J is TRBJ1-4; 7 bases align to TRBD1. The CDR3 totals 17 residues. J gave up 3 bases and V 5 bases, and 12 bases lay outside the gene matches. Germline V gene data show CDR1 as SGHAT and CDR2 as FQDESV (reference sequence). Written as DNA, the CDR3 is TGTGCCAGCAGCCGACATCTGGGACAGACGGCTAATGAAAAACTGTTTTTT. This codes for CASSRHLGQTANEKLFF.

The chain has TRBV10-3 and TRBJ1-2, with D possibly matching TRBD1 (5 bases). Germline lookup yields CDR1 ENHRY and CDR2 SYGVKD. Trimming stripped 6 bases from V and 4 bases from J, with 9 bases between. The length of the CDR3 is 12 residues. For the CDR3, the DNA is TGTGCCATCAGCCAGGGTTTCTATGGCTACACCTTC. Its protein is CAISQGFYGYTF.